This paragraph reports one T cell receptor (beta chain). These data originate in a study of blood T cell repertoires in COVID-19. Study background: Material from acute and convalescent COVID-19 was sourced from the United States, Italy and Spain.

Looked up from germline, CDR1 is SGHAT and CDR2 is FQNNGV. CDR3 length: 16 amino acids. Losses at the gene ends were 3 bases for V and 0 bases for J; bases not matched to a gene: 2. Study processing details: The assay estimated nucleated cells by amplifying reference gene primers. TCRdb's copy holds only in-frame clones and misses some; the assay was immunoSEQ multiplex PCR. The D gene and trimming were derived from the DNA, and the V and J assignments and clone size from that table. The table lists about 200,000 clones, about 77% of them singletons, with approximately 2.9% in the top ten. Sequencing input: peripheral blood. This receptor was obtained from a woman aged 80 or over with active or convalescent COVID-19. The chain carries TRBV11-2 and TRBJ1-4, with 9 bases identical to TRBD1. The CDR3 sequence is CASSFTGGATNEKLFF. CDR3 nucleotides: TGTGCCAGCAGCTTTACAGGGGGCGCAACTAATGAAAAACTGTTTTTT. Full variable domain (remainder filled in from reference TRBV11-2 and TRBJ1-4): EAGVAQSPRYKIIEKRQSVAFWCNPISGHATLYWYQQILGQGPKLLIQFQNNGVVDDSQLPKDRFSAERLKGVDSTLKIQPAKLEDSAVYLCASSFTGGATNEKLFFGSGTQLSVL.